The rows below give T cell receptor beta chains drawn from one sample of a study of identical twins. TCRdb reprocessed the 5' RACE reads with MiXCR, giving one entry per CDR3 protein. The sample consists of 600,000 to 700,000 distinct CDR3 sequences, 21% of them appearing once. These sequences were also reported in another study, on T cells expressing NK-cell markers.

The sample taken for sequencing was PBMCs. These receptors were taken from a woman in her late teens or twenties in good health. The CDR3 runs from the conserved cysteine through the conserved F or W. The order of the fields is V gene, J gene, D gene, clone size, CDR3 DNA, CDR3 protein. D genes are given only for firm matches. A row's size may be missing; if present it is once, few, many or a size class.

>TRBV10-3|TRBJ2-4|TRBD2|few
TGTGCCATCAGTGAAACTAGCGGGGGGACGCTGGCCAAAAACATTCAGTACTTC
CAISETSGGTLAKNIQYF
>TRBV29-1|TRBJ2-6|TRBD2|few
TGCAGCGTGACTAGCGGGGGGAACTCTGGGGCCAACGTCCTGACTTTC
CSVTSGGNSGANVLTF
>TRBV25-1|TRBJ1-6|-|-
TGTGCCAGCAGCCTTCCGGGACGAGGAAATTCACCCCTCCACTTT
CASSLPGRGNSPLHF
>TRBV10-3|TRBJ1-1|-|-
TGTGCCATCAGTGGGTTCGGCGGTTTTGAGAGGTTCACTGAAGCTTTCTTT
CAISGFGGFERFTEAFF
>TRBV5-5|TRBJ2-3|-|-
TGTGCCAGCACTACCCTTGGCACAGATACGCAGTATTTT
CASTTLGTDTQYF
>TRBV6-5|TRBJ2-2|TRBD1|-
TGTGCCAGCAGTTACTCCGGGACAGGTCGGTCCGGGGAGCTGTTTTTT
CASSYSGTGRSGELFF
>TRBV20-1|TRBJ1-1|-|many
TGCAGTGCCGCGCAAGGGGGAACTGAAGCTTTCTTT
CSAAQGGTEAFF
>TRBV29-1|TRBJ2-5|-|-
TGCAGCGCAAACCTAGGCCAAGAGACCCAGTACTTC
CSANLGQETQYF
>TRBV7-2|TRBJ1-5|TRBD1|once
TGTGCCAGCAGTCGGGGACAGGGTTTAGGATGGCCCCAGCATTTT
CASSRGQGLGWPQHF
>TRBV20-1|TRBJ2-5|-|-
TGCAGTGCCCCCCACTCCTACCAAGAGACCCAGTACTTC
CSAPHSYQETQYF
>TRBV12-3/TRBV12-4|TRBJ2-7|-|few
TGTGCCAGCAGCCCCATCAGACACGAGCAGTACTTC
CASSPIRHEQYF
>TRBV16|TRBJ1-5|-|-
TGTGCCAGCAGCTGGGACTTTAGCAATCAGCCCCAGCATTTT
CASSWDFSNQPQHF
>TRBV4-2|TRBJ2-1|-|-
TGTGCCAGCAGCCAAGAAGGGGGACCAAACAATGAGCAGTTCTTC
CASSQEGGPNNEQFF
>TRBV6-5|TRBJ2-1|-|-
TGTGCCAGCAGTTACAGTACTAGGCGGGACAATGAGCAGTTCTTC
CASSYSTRRDNEQFF
>TRBV12-3/TRBV12-4|TRBJ2-5|TRBD2|few
TGTGCCAGCAATTTTAGGACTAGCGGGGCCCTGTACTTC
CASNFRTSGALYF
>TRBV27|TRBJ2-7|TRBD2|once
TGTGCCAGCAGTCCCGGACTAGCGGGAATACGAGTCGACGGCCGCGAGCAGTACTTC
CASSPGLAGIRVDGREQYF
>TRBV20-1|TRBJ2-3|-|-
TGCAGTGCTAGAGGGGGAGGCCCGAACACAGATACGCAGTATTTT
CSARGGGPNTDTQYF
>TRBV12-3/TRBV12-4|TRBJ2-3|TRBD2|few
TGTGCCAGCAGTTTGGCTAGCGGGGTCACAGATACGCAGTATTTT
CASSLASGVTDTQYF
>TRBV7-8|TRBJ2-7|-|many
TGTGCCAGCAGCACATTTTCCGACGGACCGATGATTCCCTACGAGCAGTACTTC
CASSTFSDGPMIPYEQYF
>TRBV11-3|TRBJ2-1|TRBD2|-
TGTGCCAGCAGCTTAGAGGCTAGCGGACCTCACAATGAGCAGTTCTTC
CASSLEASGPHNEQFF
>TRBV6-5|TRBJ2-2|-|-
TGTGCCAGCAGTTACGGAGCCGGGGGCACCGGGGAGCTGTTTTTT
CASSYGAGGTGELFF
>TRBV27|TRBJ2-7|TRBD2|-
TGTGCCAGCAGCTATTCTAGCGGGATGTACGAGCAGTACTTC
CASSYSSGMYEQYF
>TRBV29-1|TRBJ2-2|-|-
TGCAGCGTTGTGGGAGTCCTTAACACCGGGGAGCTGTTTTTT
CSVVGVLNTGELFF
>TRBV20-1|TRBJ2-1|TRBD2|few
TGCAGTGCTAGAAGGACTGGCGGGAGCGTAGAGCAGTTCTTC
CSARRTGGSVEQFF
>TRBV10-3|TRBJ2-6|-|-
TGTGCCATCAGTGAGCCCAGGGTCTCTGGGGCCAACGTCCTGACTTTC
CAISEPRVSGANVLTF
>TRBV12-3/TRBV12-4|TRBJ2-3|-|many
TGTGCCAGCAGTTTCACGACAGATACGCAGTATTTT
CASSFTTDTQYF
>TRBV7-9|TRBJ2-1|TRBD2|-
TGTGCCAGCAGCTCAGAGCGGGAGGTCTACAATGAGCAGTTCTTC
CASSSEREVYNEQFF
>TRBV10-3|TRBJ1-1|-|-
TGTGCCATCAAGGGAGAGATGAACACTGAAGCTTTCTTT
CAIKGEMNTEAFF
>TRBV20-1|TRBJ2-7|-|many
TGCAGTGCTAGAGATCTTGAGGGAGCCTCCTACGAGCAGTACTTC
CSARDLEGASYEQYF
>TRBV20-1|TRBJ2-5|TRBD2|-
TGCAGTGCTCAGCCAGTAGCGGGAGTAGAGACCCAGTACTTC
CSAQPVAGVETQYF
>TRBV3-1|TRBJ2-3|TRBD1|many
TGTGCCAGCAGCCCCAGGACAGGGTCAGATACGCAGTATTTT
CASSPRTGSDTQYF
>TRBV12-3/TRBV12-4|TRBJ2-2|-|-
TGTGCCAGCAGGCAAAACCGGGGCACCGGGGAGCTGTTTTTT
CASRQNRGTGELFF
>TRBV29-1|TRBJ1-1|-|many
TGCAGCGTTGATCGAGAAGCTTTCTTT
CSVDREAFF
>TRBV20-1|TRBJ2-2|TRBD2|-
TGCAGTGCTAGACCCGGGGGGAACGGACTCACCGGGGAGCTGTTTTTT
CSARPGGNGLTGELFF
>TRBV4-3|TRBJ2-1|-|-
TGCGCCAGCAGTGTCCGGGAGAACTACAATGAGCAGTTCTTC
CASSVRENYNEQFF
>TRBV6-5|TRBJ2-2|-|few
TGTGCCAGCAGTTACACAGAATCAGGGGCCGGGGAGCTGTTTTTT
CASSYTESGAGELFF
>TRBV9|TRBJ2-1|TRBD2|few
TGTGCCAGCAGCGTAGTCCCTAGCGGGAGGTTCAGCTCCTACAATGAGCAGTTCTTC
CASSVVPSGRFSSYNEQFF
>TRBV25-1|TRBJ2-1|TRBD2|-
TGTGCCAGTAAAAGCGGGAGGGCAGACAATGAGCAGTTCTTC
CASKSGRADNEQFF
>TRBV20-1|TRBJ2-7|-|-
TGCAGTGCTAGTTTAGCGCCAACCTACGAGCAGTACTTC
CSASLAPTYEQYF
>TRBV4-3|TRBJ2-1|-|-
TGCGCCAGCAGCCAAGCAAGGTACAATGAGCAGTTCTTC
CASSQARYNEQFF
>TRBV12-3/TRBV12-4|TRBJ1-1|TRBD1|few
TGTGCCAGCAGCAGACAGGGGGCCATCTCCGGCACTGAAGCTTTCTTT
CASSRQGAISGTEAFF
>TRBV12-3/TRBV12-4|TRBJ2-1|TRBD2|few
TGTGCCAGCAGTTTATATCGGACTAGCGGGGGGGCATTTGAGCAGTTCTTC
CASSLYRTSGGAFEQFF
>TRBV20-1|TRBJ2-5|-|few
TGCAGTGCTAGAGATCTAGGCCTAGCGGAGACCCAGTACTTC
CSARDLGLAETQYF
>TRBV20-1|TRBJ2-1|-|-
TGCAGTGCTACCAGCGAGAGGATAGGTGAGCAGTTCTTC
CSATSERIGEQFF
>TRBV19|TRBJ2-5|-|-
TGTGCCAGTAGTATGGGACACTTCCAAGAGACCCAGTACTTC
CASSMGHFQETQYF
>TRBV3-1|TRBJ2-3|TRBD2|-
TGTGCCAGCAGCCAAGATCGTGGGACTAGCGGGGGTACAGATACGCAGTATTTT
CASSQDRGTSGGTDTQYF
>TRBV11-2|TRBJ2-1|TRBD2|-
TGTGCCAGCAGCTCCTTCGGACTAGCGGGGGGTTCCTACAATGAGCAGTTCTTC
CASSSFGLAGGSYNEQFF
>TRBV7-8|TRBJ2-3|-|few
TGTGCCAGCAGCTTGACCCAAATTGCGAGCACAGATACGCAGTATTTT
CASSLTQIASTDTQYF